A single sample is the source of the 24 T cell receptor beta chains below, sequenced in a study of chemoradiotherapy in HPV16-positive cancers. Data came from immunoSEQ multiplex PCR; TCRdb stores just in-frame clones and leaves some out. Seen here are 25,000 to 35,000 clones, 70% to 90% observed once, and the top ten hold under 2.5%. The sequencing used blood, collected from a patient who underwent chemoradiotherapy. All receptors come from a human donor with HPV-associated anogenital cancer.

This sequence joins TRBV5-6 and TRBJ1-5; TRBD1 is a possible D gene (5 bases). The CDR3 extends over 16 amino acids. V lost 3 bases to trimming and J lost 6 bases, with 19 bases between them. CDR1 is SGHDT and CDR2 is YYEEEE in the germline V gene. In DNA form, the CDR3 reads TGTGCCAGCAGCTCCTTACTCGGGGGGGAAACTCAGCCCCAGCATTTT. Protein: CASSSLLGGETQPQHF.

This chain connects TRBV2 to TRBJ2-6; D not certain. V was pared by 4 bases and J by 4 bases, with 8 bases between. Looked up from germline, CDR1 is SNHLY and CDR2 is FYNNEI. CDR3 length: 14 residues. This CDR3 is CASSVRSGANVLTF. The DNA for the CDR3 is TGTGCCAGCAGTGTAAGGTCCGGGGCCAACGTCCTGACTTTC.

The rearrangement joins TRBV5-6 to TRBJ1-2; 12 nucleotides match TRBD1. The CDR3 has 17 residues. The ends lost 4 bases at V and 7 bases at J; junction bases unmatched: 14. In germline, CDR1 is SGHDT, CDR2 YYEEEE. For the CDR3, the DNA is TGTGCCAGCAGCACAAAACGGGACAGGGGGCCGCCTGGTGGCTACACCTTC. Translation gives CASSTKRDRGPPGGYTF. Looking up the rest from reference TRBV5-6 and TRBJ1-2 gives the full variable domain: DAGVTQSPTHLIKTRGQQVTLRCSPKSGHDTVSWYQQALGQGPQFIFQYYEEEERQRGNFPDRFSGHQFPNYSSELNVNALLLGDSALYLCASSTKRDRGPPGGYTFGSGTRLTVV.

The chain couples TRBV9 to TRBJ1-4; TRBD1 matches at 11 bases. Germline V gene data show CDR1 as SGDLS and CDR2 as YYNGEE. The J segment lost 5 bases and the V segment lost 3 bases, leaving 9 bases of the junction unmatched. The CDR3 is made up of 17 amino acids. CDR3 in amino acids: CASSATGTGGFNEKLFF. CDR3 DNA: TGTGCCAGCAGCGCGACCGGGACAGGGGGATTCAATGAAAAACTGTTTTTT.

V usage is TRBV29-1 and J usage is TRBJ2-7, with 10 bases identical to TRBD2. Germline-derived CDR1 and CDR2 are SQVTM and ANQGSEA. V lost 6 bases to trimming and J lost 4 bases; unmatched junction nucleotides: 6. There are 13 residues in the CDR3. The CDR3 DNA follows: TGCAGCGTGACCGGGACTAGCGAATACGAGCAGTACTTC. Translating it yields CSVTGTSEYEQYF.

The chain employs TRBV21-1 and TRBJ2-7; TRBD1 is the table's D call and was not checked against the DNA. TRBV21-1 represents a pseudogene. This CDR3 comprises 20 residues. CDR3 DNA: TGTGCCAGCAGCAAAGAAGGCCGGGACAGGGAAAATACTCCTTGGGACAAGCAGTACTTC. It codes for CASSKEGRDRENTPWDKQYF.

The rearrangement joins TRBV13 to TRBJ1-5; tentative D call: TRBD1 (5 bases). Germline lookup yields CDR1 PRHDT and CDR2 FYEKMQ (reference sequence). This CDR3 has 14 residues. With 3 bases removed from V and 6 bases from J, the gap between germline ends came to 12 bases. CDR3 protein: CASSFSAGTQPQHF. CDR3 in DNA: TGTGCCAGCAGCTTCTCAGCGGGGACTCAGCCCCAGCATTTT.

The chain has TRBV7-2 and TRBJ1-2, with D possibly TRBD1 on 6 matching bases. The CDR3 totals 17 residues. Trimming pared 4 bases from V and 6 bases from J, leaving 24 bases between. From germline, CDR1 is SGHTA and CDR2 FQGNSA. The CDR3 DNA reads TGTGCCAGCAGCTATTATCGGACAGCCGGAGGGGGGCATGGCTACACCTTC. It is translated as CASSYYRTAGGGHGYTF.

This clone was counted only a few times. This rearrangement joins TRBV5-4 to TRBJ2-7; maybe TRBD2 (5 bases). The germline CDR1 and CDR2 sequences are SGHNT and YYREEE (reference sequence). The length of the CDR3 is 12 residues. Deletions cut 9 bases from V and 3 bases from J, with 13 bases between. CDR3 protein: CATEREGYEQYF. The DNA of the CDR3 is TGTGCCACCGAGCGTGAGGGCTACGAGCAGTACTTC.

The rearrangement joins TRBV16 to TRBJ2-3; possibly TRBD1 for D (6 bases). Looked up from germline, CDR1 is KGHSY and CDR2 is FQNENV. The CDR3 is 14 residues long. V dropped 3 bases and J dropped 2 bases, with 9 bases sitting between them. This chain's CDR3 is CASSQGAHTDTQYF. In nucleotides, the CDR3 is TGTGCCAGCAGCCAGGGGGCGCACACAGATACGCAGTATTTT.

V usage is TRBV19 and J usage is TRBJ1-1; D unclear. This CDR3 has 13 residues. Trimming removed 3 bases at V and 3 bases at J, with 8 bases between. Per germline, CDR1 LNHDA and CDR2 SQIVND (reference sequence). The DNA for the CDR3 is TGTGCCAGTAGTATGAGATATGACACTGAAGCTTTCTTT. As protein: CASSMRYDTEAFF.

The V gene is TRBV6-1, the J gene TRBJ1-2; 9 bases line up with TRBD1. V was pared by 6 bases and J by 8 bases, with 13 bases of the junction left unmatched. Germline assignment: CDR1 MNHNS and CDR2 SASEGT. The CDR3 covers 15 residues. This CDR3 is CASSARGDRAGGYTF. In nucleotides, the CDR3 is TGTGCCAGCAGCGCCCGCGGGGACAGGGCCGGAGGCTACACCTTC.

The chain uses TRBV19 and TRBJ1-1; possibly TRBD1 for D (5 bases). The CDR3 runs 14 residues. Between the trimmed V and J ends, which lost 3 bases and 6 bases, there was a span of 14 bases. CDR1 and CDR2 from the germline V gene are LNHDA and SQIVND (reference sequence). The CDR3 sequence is CASSIREGEAEAFF. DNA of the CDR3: TGTGCCAGTAGTATCAGGGAAGGTGAAGCTGAAGCTTTCTTT. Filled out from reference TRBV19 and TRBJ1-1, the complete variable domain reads DGGITQSPKYLFRKEGQNVTLSCEQNLNHDAMYWYRQDPGQGLRLIYYSQIVNDFQKGDIAEGYSVSREKKESFPLTVTSAQKNPTAFYLCASSIREGEAEAFFGQGTRLTVV.

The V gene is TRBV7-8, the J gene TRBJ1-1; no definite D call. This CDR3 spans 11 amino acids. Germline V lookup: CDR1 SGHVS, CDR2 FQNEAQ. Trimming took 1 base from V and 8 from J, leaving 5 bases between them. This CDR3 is CASSLDYEAFF. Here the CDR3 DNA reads TGTGCCAGCAGCTTAGATTACGAAGCTTTCTTT. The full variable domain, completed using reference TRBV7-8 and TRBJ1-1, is GAGVSQSPRYKVAKRGQDVALRCDPISGHVSLFWYQQALGQGPEFLTYFQNEAQLDKSGLPSDRFFAERPEGSVSTLKIQRTQQEDSAVYLCASSLDYEAFFGQGTRLTVV.

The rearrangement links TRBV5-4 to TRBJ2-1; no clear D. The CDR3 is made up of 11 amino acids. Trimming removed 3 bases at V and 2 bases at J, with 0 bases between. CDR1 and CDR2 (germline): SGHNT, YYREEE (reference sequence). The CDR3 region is CASSSYNEQFF. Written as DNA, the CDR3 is TGTGCCAGCAGCTCCTACAATGAGCAGTTCTTC.

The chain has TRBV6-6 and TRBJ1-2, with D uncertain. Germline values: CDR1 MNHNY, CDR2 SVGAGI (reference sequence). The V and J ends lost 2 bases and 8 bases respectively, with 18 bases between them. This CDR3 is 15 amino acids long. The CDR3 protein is CASSYDSATLSGYTF. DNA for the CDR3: TGTGCCAGCAGTTACGATTCGGCAACTTTGTCCGGCTACACCTTC.

The DNA for the CDR3 is TGTGCCATCTCCTGGACAGGGGGCCATGGCTACACCTTC. The encoded protein is CAISWTGGHGYTF. The rearrangement links TRBV10-3 to TRBJ1-2; TRBD1 matches at 11 bases. Germline CDR1 and CDR2: ENHRY and SYGVKD. CDR3 length equals 13 residues. V was clipped by 8 bases and J by 6 bases; unmatched bases: 5.

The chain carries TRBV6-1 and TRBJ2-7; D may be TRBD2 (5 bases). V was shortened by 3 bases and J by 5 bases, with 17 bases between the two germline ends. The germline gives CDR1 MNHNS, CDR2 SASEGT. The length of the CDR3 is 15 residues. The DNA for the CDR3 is TGTGCCAGCAGTGAGACCCGGGCCGAGGGCGACGAGCAGTACTTC. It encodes CASSETRAEGDEQYF.

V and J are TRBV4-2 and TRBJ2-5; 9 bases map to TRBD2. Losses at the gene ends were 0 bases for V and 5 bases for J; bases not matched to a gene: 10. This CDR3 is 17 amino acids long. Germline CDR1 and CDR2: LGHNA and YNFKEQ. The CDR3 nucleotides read TGTGCCAGCAGCCAAGAATCCCCTCCTAGCGGGGCCGAGACCCAGTACTTC. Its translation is CASSQESPPSGAETQYF.

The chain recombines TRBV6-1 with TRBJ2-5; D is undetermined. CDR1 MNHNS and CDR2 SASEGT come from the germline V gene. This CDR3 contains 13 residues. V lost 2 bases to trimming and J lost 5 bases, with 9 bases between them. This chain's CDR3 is CASSEQSLETQYF. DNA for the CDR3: TGTGCCAGCAGTGAACAATCCCTCGAGACCCAGTACTTC.

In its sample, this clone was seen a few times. The CDR3 region is CASSQEWSVLVYEQYF. In DNA form, the CDR3 reads TGCGCCAGCAGCCAAGAGTGGTCAGTGCTGGTCTACGAGCAGTACTTC. The chain couples TRBV4-3 to TRBJ2-7, with no clear D. This CDR3 region has 16 residues. Trimming took off 0 bases at V and 3 bases at J, with 15 bases between the two ends. The germline gives CDR1 LGHNA, CDR2 YSLEER.

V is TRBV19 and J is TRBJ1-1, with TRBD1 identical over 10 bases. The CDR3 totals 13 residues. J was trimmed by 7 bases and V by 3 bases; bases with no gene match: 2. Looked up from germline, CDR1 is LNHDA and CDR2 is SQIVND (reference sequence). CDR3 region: CASSMGQGNEAFF. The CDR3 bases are TGTGCCAGTAGTATGGGACAGGGGAATGAAGCTTTCTTT.

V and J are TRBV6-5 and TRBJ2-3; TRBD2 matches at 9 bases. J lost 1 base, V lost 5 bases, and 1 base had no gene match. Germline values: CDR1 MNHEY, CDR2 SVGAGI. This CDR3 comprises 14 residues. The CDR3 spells CASSVAGGTDTQYF. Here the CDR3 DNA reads TGTGCCAGCAGTGTAGCGGGGGGCACAGATACGCAGTATTTT.

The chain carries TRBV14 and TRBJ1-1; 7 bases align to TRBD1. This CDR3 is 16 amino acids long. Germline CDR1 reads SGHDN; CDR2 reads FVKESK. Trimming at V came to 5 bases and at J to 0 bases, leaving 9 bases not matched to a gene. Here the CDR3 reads CASSAYRGSLNTEAFF. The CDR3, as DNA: TGTGCCAGCAGCGCGTACAGGGGCAGCTTGAACACTGAAGCTTTCTTT.